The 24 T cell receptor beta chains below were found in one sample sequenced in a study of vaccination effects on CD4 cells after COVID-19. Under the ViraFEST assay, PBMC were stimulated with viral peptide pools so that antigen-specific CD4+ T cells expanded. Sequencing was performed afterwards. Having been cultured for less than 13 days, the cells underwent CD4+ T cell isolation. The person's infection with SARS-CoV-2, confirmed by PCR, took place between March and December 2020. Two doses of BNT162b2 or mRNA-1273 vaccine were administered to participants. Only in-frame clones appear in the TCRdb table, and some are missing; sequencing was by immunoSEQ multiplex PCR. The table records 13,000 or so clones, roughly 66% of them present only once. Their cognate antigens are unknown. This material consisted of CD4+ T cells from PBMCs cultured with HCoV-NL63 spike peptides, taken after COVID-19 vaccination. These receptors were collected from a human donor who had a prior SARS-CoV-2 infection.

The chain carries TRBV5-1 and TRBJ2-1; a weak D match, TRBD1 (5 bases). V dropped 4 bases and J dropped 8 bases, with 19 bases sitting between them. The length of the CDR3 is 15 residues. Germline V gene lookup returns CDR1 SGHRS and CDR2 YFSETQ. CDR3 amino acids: CASSTDTHLVDEQFF. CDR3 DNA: TGCGCCAGCAGCACGGACACACACCTGGTGGATGAGCAGTTCTTC.

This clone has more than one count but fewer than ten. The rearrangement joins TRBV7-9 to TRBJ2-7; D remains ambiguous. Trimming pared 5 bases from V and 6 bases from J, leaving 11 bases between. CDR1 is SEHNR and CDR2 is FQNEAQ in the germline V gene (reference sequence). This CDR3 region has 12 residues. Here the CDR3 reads CASSPDITEQYF. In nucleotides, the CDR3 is TGTGCCAGCAGCCCCGATATAACCGAGCAGTACTTC.

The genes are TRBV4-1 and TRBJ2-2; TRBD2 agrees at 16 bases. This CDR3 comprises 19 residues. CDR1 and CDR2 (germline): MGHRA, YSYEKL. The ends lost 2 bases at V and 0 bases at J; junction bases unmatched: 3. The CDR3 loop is CASSQPGLAGGANTGELFF. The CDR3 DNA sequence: TGCGCCAGCAGCCAACCGGGACTAGCGGGAGGGGCGAACACCGGGGAGCTGTTTTTT.

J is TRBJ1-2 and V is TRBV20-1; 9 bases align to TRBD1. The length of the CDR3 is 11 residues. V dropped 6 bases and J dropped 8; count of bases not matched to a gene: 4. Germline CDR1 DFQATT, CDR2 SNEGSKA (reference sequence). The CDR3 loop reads CSAWDREGYTF. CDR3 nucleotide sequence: TGCAGTGCGTGGGACAGGGAAGGCTACACCTTC.

The CDR3 DNA is TGTGCCAGAAGCTTTTGGACAACCCACAAGTACAATGAGCAGTTCTTC. Its protein is CARSFWTTHKYNEQFF. The chain recombines TRBV5-3 with TRBJ2-1; D might be TRBD1 (5 bases). TRBV5-3 is designated an ORF whose function remains uncertain. The CDR3 has 16 residues. Trimming cost V 2 bases and J 4 bases, with 16 bases left between them.

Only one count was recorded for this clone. This CDR3 is CATSDFGQGGTGELFF. The CDR3 DNA reads as TGTGCCACCAGTGATTTCGGACAGGGAGGCACCGGGGAGCTGTTTTTT. V usage is TRBV24-1 and J usage is TRBJ2-2, with 8 bases fitting TRBD1. The V gene end was trimmed by 1 base and the J gene end by 4 bases; junction bases not matched to a gene: 4. The CDR3 spans 16 residues. Looked up from germline, CDR1 is KGHDR and CDR2 is SFDVKD.

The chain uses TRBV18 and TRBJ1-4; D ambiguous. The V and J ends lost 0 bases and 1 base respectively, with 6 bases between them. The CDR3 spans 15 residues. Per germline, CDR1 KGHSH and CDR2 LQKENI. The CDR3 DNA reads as TGTGCCAGCTCACCACCGGGCATAACTAATGAAAAACTGTTTTTT. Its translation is CASSPPGITNEKLFF.

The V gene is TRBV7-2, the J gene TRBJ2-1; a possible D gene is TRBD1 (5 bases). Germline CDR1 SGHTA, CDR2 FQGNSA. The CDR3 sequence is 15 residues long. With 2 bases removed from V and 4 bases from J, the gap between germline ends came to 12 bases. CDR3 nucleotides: TGTGCCAGCAGCTTATCTGGGGCGGAGTACAATGAGCAGTTCTTC. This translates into CASSLSGAEYNEQFF. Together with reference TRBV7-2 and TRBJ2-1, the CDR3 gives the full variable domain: GAGVSQSPSNKVTEKGKDVELRCDPISGHTALYWYRQSLGQGLEFLIYFQGNSAPDKSGLPSDRFSAERTGGSVSTLTIQRTQQEDSAVYLCASSLSGAEYNEQFFGPGTRLTVL.

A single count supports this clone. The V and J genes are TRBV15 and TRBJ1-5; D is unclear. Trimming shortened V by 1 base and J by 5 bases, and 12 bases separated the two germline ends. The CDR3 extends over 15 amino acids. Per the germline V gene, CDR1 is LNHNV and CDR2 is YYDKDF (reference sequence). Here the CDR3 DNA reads TGTGCCACCAGCAGAGGCCGAGCAGGAGATCAGCCCCAGCATTTT. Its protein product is CATSRGRAGDQPQHF.

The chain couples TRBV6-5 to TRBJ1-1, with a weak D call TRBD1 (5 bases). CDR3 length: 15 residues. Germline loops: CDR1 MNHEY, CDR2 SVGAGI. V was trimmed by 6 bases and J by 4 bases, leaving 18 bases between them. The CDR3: CASRAWGGSGTEAFF. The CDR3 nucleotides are TGTGCCAGCAGAGCCTGGGGGGGATCGGGCACTGAAGCTTTCTTT.

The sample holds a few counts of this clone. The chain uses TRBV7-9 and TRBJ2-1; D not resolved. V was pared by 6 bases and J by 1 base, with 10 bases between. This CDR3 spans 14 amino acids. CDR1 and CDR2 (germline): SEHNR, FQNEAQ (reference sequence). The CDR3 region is CASSSILSYNEQFF. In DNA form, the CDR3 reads TGTGCCAGCAGTTCCATTTTGTCCTACAATGAGCAGTTCTTC. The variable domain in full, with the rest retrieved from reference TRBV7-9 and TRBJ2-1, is DTGVSQNPRHKITKRGQNVTFRCDPISEHNRLYWYRQTLGQGPEFLTYFQNEAQLEKSRLLSDRFSAERPKGSFSTLEIQRTEQGDSAMYLCASSSILSYNEQFFGPGTRLTVL.

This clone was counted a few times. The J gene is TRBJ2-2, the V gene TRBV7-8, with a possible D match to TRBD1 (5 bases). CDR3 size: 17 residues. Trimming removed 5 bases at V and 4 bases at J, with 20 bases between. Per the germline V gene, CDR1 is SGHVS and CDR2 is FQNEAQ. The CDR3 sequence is CASSVPTALYGTGELFF. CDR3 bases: TGTGCCAGCAGCGTACCGACAGCCCTTTATGGCACCGGGGAGCTGTTTTTT.

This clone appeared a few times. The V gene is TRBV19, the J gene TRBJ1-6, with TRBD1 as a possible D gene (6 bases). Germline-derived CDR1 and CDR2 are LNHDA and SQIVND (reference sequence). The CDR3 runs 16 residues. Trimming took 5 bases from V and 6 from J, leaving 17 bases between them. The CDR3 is CASSSRRGGSNSPLHF. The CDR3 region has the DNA TGTGCCAGTAGTTCCCGCCGGGGGGGCTCTAATTCACCCCTCCACTTT.

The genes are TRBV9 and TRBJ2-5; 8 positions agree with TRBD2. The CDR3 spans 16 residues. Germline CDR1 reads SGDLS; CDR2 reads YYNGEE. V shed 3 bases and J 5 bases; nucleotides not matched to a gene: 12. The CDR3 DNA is TGTGCCAGCAGCGCGACGCCCGGGACTAGAGGGGAGACCCAGTACTTC. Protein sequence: CASSATPGTRGETQYF.

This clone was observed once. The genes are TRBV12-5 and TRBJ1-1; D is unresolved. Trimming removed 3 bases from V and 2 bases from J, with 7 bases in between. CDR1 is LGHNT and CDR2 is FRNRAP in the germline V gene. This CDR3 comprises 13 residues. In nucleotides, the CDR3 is TGTGCTAGTGGTTTAGAGCGAAACACTGAAGCTTTCTTT. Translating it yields CASGLERNTEAFF.

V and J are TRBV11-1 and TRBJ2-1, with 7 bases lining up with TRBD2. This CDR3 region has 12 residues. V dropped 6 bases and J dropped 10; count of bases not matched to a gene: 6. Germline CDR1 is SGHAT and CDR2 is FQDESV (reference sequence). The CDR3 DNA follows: TGTGCCAGCAGTCCGGGGACTATGGAGCAGTTCTTC. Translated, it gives CASSPGTMEQFF.

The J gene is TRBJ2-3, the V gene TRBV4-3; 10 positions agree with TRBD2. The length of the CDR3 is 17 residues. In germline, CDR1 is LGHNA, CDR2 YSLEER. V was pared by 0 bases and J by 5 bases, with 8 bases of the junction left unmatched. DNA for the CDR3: TGCGCCAGCAGCCAAGATCGTTGGACTAGCGGTGGAGATACGCAGTATTTT. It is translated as CASSQDRWTSGGDTQYF.

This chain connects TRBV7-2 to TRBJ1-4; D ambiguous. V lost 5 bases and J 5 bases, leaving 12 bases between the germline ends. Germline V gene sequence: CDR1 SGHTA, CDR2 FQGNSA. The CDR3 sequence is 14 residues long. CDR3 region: CASSLMGSNEKLFF. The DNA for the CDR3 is TGTGCCAGCAGCCTAATGGGCTCCAATGAAAAACTGTTTTTT.

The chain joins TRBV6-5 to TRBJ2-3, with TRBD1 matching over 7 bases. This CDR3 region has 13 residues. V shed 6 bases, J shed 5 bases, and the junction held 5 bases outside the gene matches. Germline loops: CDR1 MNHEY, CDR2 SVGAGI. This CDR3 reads CASRETGQDTQYF. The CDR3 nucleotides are TGTGCCAGCAGGGAGACAGGGCAAGATACGCAGTATTTT.

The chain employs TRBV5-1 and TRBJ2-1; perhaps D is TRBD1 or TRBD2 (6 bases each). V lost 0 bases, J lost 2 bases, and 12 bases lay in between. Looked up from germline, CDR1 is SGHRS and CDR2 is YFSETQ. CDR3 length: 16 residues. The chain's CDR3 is CASSLVGGTTYNEQFF. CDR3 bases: TGCGCCAGCAGCTTGGTGGGGGGCACGACCTACAATGAGCAGTTCTTC.

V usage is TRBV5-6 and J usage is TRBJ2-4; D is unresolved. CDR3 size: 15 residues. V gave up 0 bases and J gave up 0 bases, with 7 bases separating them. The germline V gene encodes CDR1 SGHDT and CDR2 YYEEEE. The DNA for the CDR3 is TGTGCCAGCAGCTTGGAGGGCCCAGCCAAAAACATTCAGTACTTC. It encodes CASSLEGPAKNIQYF.

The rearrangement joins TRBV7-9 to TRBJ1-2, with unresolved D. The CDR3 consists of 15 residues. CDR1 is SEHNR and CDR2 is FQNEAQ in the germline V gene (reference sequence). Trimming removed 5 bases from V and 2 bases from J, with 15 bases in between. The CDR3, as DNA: TGTGCCAGCAGCGCCCTCCGGGTCGTGAACTATGGCTACACCTTC. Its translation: CASSALRVVNYGYTF. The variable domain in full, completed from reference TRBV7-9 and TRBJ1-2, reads DTGVSQNPRHKITKRGQNVTFRCDPISEHNRLYWYRQTLGQGPEFLTYFQNEAQLEKSRLLSDRFSAERPKGSFSTLEIQRTEQGDSAMYLCASSALRVVNYGYTFGSGTRLTVV.

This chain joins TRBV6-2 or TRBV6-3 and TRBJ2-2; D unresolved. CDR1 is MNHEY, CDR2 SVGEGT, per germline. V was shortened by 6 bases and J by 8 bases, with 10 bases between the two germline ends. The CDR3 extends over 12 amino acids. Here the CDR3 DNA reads TGTGCCAGCAGCCAGAGAGGAGGGGAGCTGTTTTTT. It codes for CASSQRGGELFF.

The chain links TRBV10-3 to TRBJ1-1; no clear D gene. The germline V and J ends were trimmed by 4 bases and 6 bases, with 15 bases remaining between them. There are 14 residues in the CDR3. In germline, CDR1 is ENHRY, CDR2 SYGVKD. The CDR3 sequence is CAISGSAGGAEAFF. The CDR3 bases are TGTGCCATCAGTGGGTCCGCAGGAGGCGCTGAAGCTTTCTTT.